This is a list of T cell receptor beta chains from one sample in a study of blood T cell repertoires in COVID-19. Only in-frame clones appear in the TCRdb table, and some are missing; sequencing was by immunoSEQ multiplex PCR. The data contain some 160,000 clones, about 88% of them seen just once; the ten biggest clones take up over 2%. The specimen was peripheral blood. The receptors were gathered from an elderly woman with COVID-19, enrolled during active disease. The CDR3 runs from the conserved cysteine through the conserved F or W. Fields, in order: V gene, J gene, D gene, clone size, CDR3 protein, CDR3 DNA. D genes are given only for firm matches. Rows may omit the clone size; those that give it use once, few, many or a size class.

V: TRBV28
J: TRBJ1-6
D: TRBD1
size: -
CDR3: CASSFTNRGRIDSPLHF
DNA: TGTGCCAGCAGTTTCACGAACAGGGGGCGGATTGATTCACCCCTCCACTTT

V: TRBV19
J: TRBJ2-7
D: -
size: -
CDR3: CATSVVAGTHEQYF
DNA: TGTGCCACCTCAGTCGTGGCGGGAACACACGAGCAGTACTTC

V: TRBV5-1
J: TRBJ2-1
D: TRBD2
size: -
CDR3: CASSLSGLVYEQFF
DNA: TGCGCCAGCAGCTTGTCGGGACTAGTATATGAGCAGTTCTTC

V: TRBV5-4
J: TRBJ1-2
D: -
size: -
CDR3: CASSSQDGYTF
DNA: TGTGCCAGCAGCTCGCAGGATGGCTACACCTTC

V: TRBV28
J: TRBJ2-1
D: TRBD2
size: -
CDR3: CASSNSGGSYNEQFF
DNA: TGTGCCAGCAGTAATAGCGGGGGCTCCTACAATGAGCAGTTCTTC

V: TRBV28
J: TRBJ1-1
D: -
size: -
CDR3: CASSFYVGRGGNTEAFF
DNA: TGTGCCAGCAGTTTTTACGTGGGTAGGGGGGGGAACACTGAAGCTTTCTTT

V: TRBV6-5
J: TRBJ2-1
D: TRBD2
size: -
CDR3: CASRGAGENEQFF
DNA: TGTGCCAGCAGGGGAGCGGGAGAAAATGAGCAGTTCTTC

V: TRBV11-3
J: TRBJ2-1
D: -
size: -
CDR3: CASSLQSGSYNEQFF
DNA: TGTGCCAGCAGCTTACAGAGCGGCTCCTACAATGAGCAGTTCTTC

V: TRBV9
J: TRBJ1-6
D: TRBD1
size: -
CDR3: CASSVEGQGASPLHF
DNA: TGTGCCAGCAGCGTAGAGGGGCAGGGGGCTTCACCCCTCCACTTT

V: TRBV5-4
J: TRBJ2-4
D: -
size: -
CDR3: CASSSDNLRNIQYF
DNA: TGTGCCAGCAGCTCGGACAACCTGAGGAACATTCAGTACTTC

V: TRBV19
J: TRBJ2-1
D: -
size: -
CDR3: CASSSREATYNEQFF
DNA: TGTGCCAGTAGTAGCCGCGAAGCGACCTACAATGAGCAGTTCTTC

V: TRBV27
J: TRBJ2-1
D: -
size: -
CDR3: CASSLLASIPSNEQFF
DNA: TGTGCCAGCAGTTTACTAGCGTCAATCCCTAGTAATGAGCAGTTCTTC

V: TRBV11-2
J: TRBJ1-1
D: -
size: -
CDR3: CASSFEGQGGAFF
DNA: TGTGCCAGCAGCTTTGAAGGGCAGGGTGGGGCTTTCTTT

V: TRBV14
J: TRBJ2-2
D: TRBD1
size: -
CDR3: CASSQGRTGVAGELFF
DNA: TGTGCCAGCAGCCAAGGAAGGACAGGGGTAGCCGGGGAGCTGTTTTTT

V: TRBV5-1
J: TRBJ2-1
D: -
size: -
CDR3: CASSLEQGNEQFF
DNA: TGCGCCAGCAGCTTGGAACAGGGTAATGAGCAGTTCTTC

V: TRBV19
J: TRBJ1-1
D: -
size: -
CDR3: CASSISGVNTEAFF
DNA: TGTGCCAGTAGTATCAGCGGGGTGAACACTGAAGCTTTCTTT

V: TRBV20-1
J: TRBJ2-3
D: TRBD2
size: -
CDR3: CSASPIREGYTDTQYF
DNA: TGCAGTGCTAGTCCCATACGGGAGGGTTACACAGATACGCAGTATTTT

V: TRBV7-2
J: TRBJ2-5
D: TRBD2
size: -
CDR3: CASSSGTSGRYQETQYF
DNA: TGTGCCAGCAGCTCCGGGACTAGCGGGAGGTACCAAGAGACCCAGTACTTC

V: TRBV12-3/TRBV12-4
J: TRBJ2-7
D: -
size: -
CDR3: CASSSRGEQYF
DNA: TGTGCCAGCAGTTCCCGCGGGGAGCAGTACTTC

V: TRBV28
J: TRBJ1-6
D: -
size: once
CDR3: CASGRGNGSPLHF
DNA: TGTGCCAGCGGAAGGGGGAACGGTTCACCCCTCCACTTT

V: TRBV5-1
J: TRBJ2-7
D: -
size: -
CDR3: CASSAGYEQYF
DNA: TGCGCCAGCAGCGCCGGCTACGAGCAGTACTTC

V: TRBV29-1
J: TRBJ1-5
D: TRBD1
size: -
CDR3: CSVVIGGDQPQHF
DNA: TGCAGCGTTGTAATAGGGGGCGATCAGCCCCAGCATTTT

V: TRBV2
J: TRBJ2-2
D: -
size: -
CDR3: CASMDSLNTGELFF
DNA: TGTGCCAGCATGGACAGCCTTAACACCGGGGAGCTGTTTTTT

V: TRBV9
J: TRBJ1-2
D: -
size: -
CDR3: CASSDSISNYGYTF
DNA: TGTGCCAGCAGCGACAGCATTTCTAACTATGGCTACACCTTC

V: TRBV6-2/TRBV6-3
J: TRBJ1-5
D: -
size: -
CDR3: CASSRVESEPQHF
DNA: TGTGCCAGCAGCCGTGTCGAATCGGAGCCCCAGCATTTT

V: TRBV12-3/TRBV12-4
J: TRBJ1-2
D: -
size: few
CDR3: CASSFAEEGYTF
DNA: TGTGCCAGCAGTTTTGCGGAAGAGGGCTACACCTTC

V: TRBV3-1/TRBV3-2
J: TRBJ2-1
D: -
size: -
CDR3: CASSQAGVGEQFF
DNA: TGTGCCAGCAGCCAAGCCGGCGTCGGGGAGCAGTTCTTC

V: TRBV7-3
J: TRBJ2-3
D: -
size: -
CDR3: CASSLGLDTDTQYF
DNA: TGTGCCAGCAGTCTAGGACTTGACACAGATACGCAGTATTTT

V: TRBV7-2
J: TRBJ1-6
D: -
size: -
CDR3: CASSLDGVASPLHF
DNA: TGTGCCAGCAGCCTCGACGGGGTGGCTTCACCCCTCCACTTT

V: TRBV5-6
J: TRBJ1-1
D: -
size: -
CDR3: CASSRQGPEAFF
DNA: TGTGCCAGCAGTCGTCAGGGCCCTGAAGCTTTCTTT

V: TRBV6-2/TRBV6-3
J: TRBJ2-5
D: TRBD2
size: -
CDR3: CASSYTRGGETQYF
DNA: TGTGCCAGCAGTTACACCCGGGGAGGGGAGACCCAGTACTTC

V: TRBV7-9
J: TRBJ1-5
D: TRBD1
size: -
CDR3: CASSLGTGLNQPQHF
DNA: TGTGCCAGCAGCTTAGGGACAGGCTTAAATCAGCCCCAGCATTTT

V: TRBV7-6
J: TRBJ2-1
D: TRBD2
size: -
CDR3: CASSRQSSGSSYNEQFF
DNA: TGTGCCAGCAGCCGCCAATCAAGCGGGAGTTCCTACAATGAGCAGTTCTTC

V: TRBV5-1
J: TRBJ1-5
D: -
size: -
CDR3: CASSPAGGRNQPQHF
DNA: TGCGCCAGCAGCCCGGCGGGGGGCAGAAATCAGCCCCAGCATTTT

V: TRBV6-2/TRBV6-3
J: TRBJ1-5
D: TRBD1
size: -
CDR3: CASSYPIDRGGQPQHF
DNA: TGTGCCAGCAGTTACCCAATAGACAGGGGAGGTCAGCCCCAGCATTTT

V: TRBV19
J: TRBJ2-2
D: -
size: once
CDR3: CASSIHNSGGELFF
DNA: TGTGCCAGTAGTATTCACAACTCGGGCGGGGAGCTGTTTTTT

V: TRBV5-4
J: TRBJ2-3
D: TRBD2
size: -
CDR3: CASTVWGSGSTDTQYF
DNA: TGTGCCAGCACCGTTTGGGGTAGCGGGAGCACAGATACGCAGTATTTT

V: TRBV7-3
J: TRBJ2-3
D: -
size: -
CDR3: CASSRGLTTDTQYF
DNA: TGTGCCAGCAGCCGAGGACTAACCACAGATACGCAGTATTTT

V: TRBV9
J: TRBJ2-1
D: TRBD2
size: -
CDR3: CASSVDEGLAGGFGNEQFF
DNA: TGTGCCAGCAGCGTAGATGAGGGACTAGCGGGAGGGTTCGGGAATGAGCAGTTCTTC

V: TRBV24-1
J: TRBJ2-5
D: TRBD1
size: -
CDR3: CATSDPGQVETQYF
DNA: TGTGCCACCAGTGACCCGGGACAGGTAGAGACCCAGTACTTC

V: TRBV27
J: TRBJ2-1
D: TRBD1
size: -
CDR3: CASSPRGHNEQFF
DNA: TGTGCCAGCAGTCCCAGGGGGCATAATGAGCAGTTCTTC

V: TRBV7-2
J: TRBJ1-5
D: -
size: -
CDR3: CASSFRVNQPQHF
DNA: TGTGCCAGCAGCTTTCGGGTTAATCAGCCCCAGCATTTT

V: TRBV7-9
J: TRBJ2-5
D: -
size: -
CDR3: CASSLVETSLVAQYF
DNA: TGTGCCAGCAGCTTAGTAGAAACTAGCTTGGTGGCCCAGTACTTC

V: TRBV20-1
J: TRBJ2-3
D: TRBD1
size: -
CDR3: CSASTGGLTDTQYF
DNA: TGCAGTGCTAGTACAGGGGGCCTCACAGATACGCAGTATTTT

V: TRBV5-1
J: TRBJ2-5
D: TRBD1
size: -
CDR3: CASSPGQALGTQYF
DNA: TGCGCCAGCAGCCCAGGACAGGCACTGGGGACCCAGTACTTC